These 22 T cell receptor beta chains were all obtained from the same sample, sequenced in a study of spatial heterogeneity in lung cancer. TCRdb reprocessed the 5' RACE reads via MiXCR and lists one record per CDR3 protein. Among 24,000 or so distinct CDR3 sequences listed, roughly 3% were seen once. The sample's time point: sample taken at primary tumor resection. Source: PBMCs, taken at surgery. These receptor sequences come from a female donor with early-stage non-small cell lung cancer.

In this sample, this clonotype turned up many times. This sequence joins TRBV11-2 and TRBJ1-4; D is ambiguous. The CDR3 extends over 13 amino acids. The V gene's germline CDR1 is SGHAT and CDR2 FQNNGV. Deletions cut 5 bases from V and 7 bases from J, with 11 bases between. The CDR3 sequence is CASSPPGIEKLFF. CDR3 bases: TGTGCCAGCAGCCCCCCTGGGATTGAAAAACTGTTTTTT.

This clonotype was seen ten or more times. The chain links TRBV7-2 to TRBJ1-1, with D maybe TRBD1 (5 bases). V gave up 7 bases and J gave up 0 bases, with 9 bases separating them. The V gene's germline CDR1 is SGHTA and CDR2 FQGNSA. The CDR3 is made up of 13 amino acids. CDR3 nucleotide sequence: TGTGCCAGCAAGGAGGGACTGAACACTGAAGCTTTCTTT. Protein sequence: CASKEGLNTEAFF. Full variable domain (rest looked up from reference TRBV7-2 and TRBJ1-1): GAGVSQSPSNKVTEKGKDVELRCDPISGHTALYWYRQSLGQGLEFLIYFQGNSAPDKSGLPSDRFSAERTGGSVSTLTIQRTQQEDSAVYLCASKEGLNTEAFFGQGTRLTVV.

This clonotype was found many times. This chain links TRBV6-5 with TRBJ1-2; D not resolved. This CDR3 is built from 13 residues. Germline V lookup: CDR1 MNHEY, CDR2 SVGAGI. Between the trimmed V and J ends, which lost 6 bases and 7 bases, there was a span of 15 bases. The DNA for the CDR3 is TGTGCCAGCAGCCAGACACCGCGACGTGGCTACACCTTC. It is translated as CASSQTPRRGYTF.

In its sample, this clonotype is medium-sized (0.01 to 0.1%). The chain links TRBV29-1 to TRBJ1-1; no definite D call. Germline CDR1 reads SQVTM; CDR2 reads ANQGSEA. The CDR3 is 11 residues long. V gave up 8 bases and J gave up 5 bases, with 12 bases separating them. The CDR3 DNA reads TGCAGCTCGGGCACTGGGACTGAAGCTTTCTTT. The encoded protein is CSSGTGTEAFF.

This clonotype was recorded at least ten times. This chain joins TRBV15 and TRBJ1-4; possible D gene TRBD1, 5 bases. Trimming stripped 6 bases from V and 8 bases from J, with 16 bases between. This CDR3 contains 14 residues. CDR1 is LNHNV, CDR2 YYDKDF, per germline (reference sequence). CDR3 nucleotide sequence: TGTGCCACCAGACCCGGGACCGAAGTCGAAAAACTGTTTTTT. Encoded protein: CATRPGTEVEKLFF.

The sample holds many counts of this clonotype. The J gene is TRBJ2-7, the V gene TRBV5-1; D remains unclear. Per the germline V gene, CDR1 is SGHRS and CDR2 is YFSETQ. V lost 0 bases to trimming and J lost 0 bases, with 7 bases between them. The CDR3 has 14 amino acids. CDR3 sequence reads: CASSLGQPSYEQYF. In DNA form, the CDR3 reads TGCGCCAGCAGCTTGGGACAACCCTCCTACGAGCAGTACTTC.

This clonotype was found many times. V usage is TRBV23-1 and J usage is TRBJ2-5; D unresolved. TRBV23-1 is an ORF, and what it does is uncertain. Trimming removed 10 bases from V and 0 bases from J, with 12 bases in between. The CDR3 sequence is 13 residues long. The CDR3 loop is CAKFFGHQETQYF. In nucleotides, the CDR3 is TGCGCCAAGTTTTTTGGTCACCAAGAGACCCAGTACTTC.

This clonotype showed up many times. The rearrangement uses TRBV7-9 and TRBJ2-3; D not certain. The germline V and J ends were trimmed by 5 bases and 4 bases, with 25 bases remaining between them. CDR3 length equals 18 residues. CDR1 is SEHNR and CDR2 is FQNEAQ in the germline V gene (reference sequence). This CDR3 reads CASSLGRTAKGTSDTQYF. CDR3 sequence (DNA): TGTGCCAGCAGCCTCGGCCGCACCGCAAAGGGAACTTCAGATACGCAGTATTTT.

For this clonotype: This clone may be a read error of a much larger clone one base away. The V gene is TRBV27, the J gene TRBJ2-1; weak D call: TRBD1 (6 bases). The V end was cut by 6 bases, the J end by 9 bases, with 21 bases between. The germline CDR1 and CDR2 sequences are MNHEY and SMNVEV (reference sequence). This CDR3 spans 15 amino acids. DNA of the CDR3: TGTGCCAGCAGACCGGGGACAAGCGGTTCTGGTGAGCAGTTCTTC. Protein sequence: CASRPGTSGSGEQFF.

This clonotype was picked up many times. The chain has TRBV28 and TRBJ2-2; D may be TRBD2 (6 bases). This CDR3 is built from 15 residues. The V gene lost 5 bases and the J gene lost 3 bases, with 13 bases spanning the gap. Germline V gene lookup returns CDR1 MDHEN and CDR2 SYDVKM. The CDR3 region has the DNA TGTGCCAGCAGTCCGATTCCGGGAGACACCGGGGAGCTGTTTTTT. Its translation is CASSPIPGDTGELFF.

The CDR3 nucleotides are TGTGCCAGCAGCCAACCCTTTGCGGGAGGGCACAATGAGCAGTTCTTC. It codes for CASSQPFAGGHNEQFF. V usage is TRBV16 and J usage is TRBJ2-1, with 9 bases that match TRBD2. V shed 2 bases and J 5 bases; nucleotides not matched to a gene: 7. In germline, CDR1 is KGHSY, CDR2 FQNENV. The CDR3 is 16 residues long.

The sample holds many counts of this clonotype. The chain is built from TRBV25-1 and TRBJ2-3; D not resolved. From germline, CDR1 is MGHDK and CDR2 SYGVNS. The ends were cut back, 3 bases at V and 0 bases at J, with 7 bases in the middle. The CDR3 runs 14 residues. The CDR3 DNA reads as TGTGCCAGCAGTGAGAGAACTAGCACAGATACGCAGTATTTT. It specifies CASSERTSTDTQYF.

The J gene is TRBJ2-5, the V gene TRBV7-3, with D unclear. The CDR3 is 13 amino acids. With 5 bases removed from V and 2 bases from J, the gap between germline ends came to 9 bases. From germline, CDR1 is SGHTA and CDR2 FQGTGA. In DNA, the CDR3 is TGTGCCAGCAGCCTCTATCAACAAGAGACCCAGTACTTC. Protein product: CASSLYQQETQYF.

This clonotype was seen many times. The chain carries TRBV7-7 and TRBJ1-5, with D possibly TRBD1 on 6 matching bases. V was shortened by 1 base and J by 0 bases, with 22 bases between the two germline ends. The CDR3 covers 20 residues. Germline V gene lookup returns CDR1 SSHAT and CDR2 FNYEAQ (reference sequence). CDR3 in amino acids: CASSLGRRTEAPYSNQPQHF. The DNA for the CDR3 is TGTGCCAGCAGCTTAGGGCGAAGGACAGAGGCCCCGTATAGCAATCAGCCCCAGCATTTT. Using reference TRBV7-7 and TRBJ1-5 for the parts outside the CDR3, the full variable domain is GAGVSQSPRYKVTKRGQDVTLRCDPISSHATLYWYQQALGQGPEFLTYFNYEAQPDKSGLPSDRFSAERPEGSISTLTIQRTEQRDSAMYRCASSLGRRTEAPYSNQPQHFGDGTRLSIL.

By share of the sample, this clonotype is medium-sized. The chain combines TRBV29-1 with TRBJ2-3; D perhaps matches TRBD1 (6 bases). From germline, CDR1 is SQVTM and CDR2 ANQGSEA. Deletions cut 4 bases from V and 6 bases from J, with 23 bases between. The CDR3 spans 16 residues. CDR3 coding DNA: TGCAGCGTTGTTACAGGGCTCGCACCCACGGCCGATACGCAGTATTTT. Translating it yields CSVVTGLAPTADTQYF.

This clonotype was seen repeatedly, ten times or more. The chain uses TRBV20-1 and TRBJ2-1, with D possibly called TRBD1 or TRBD2 (5 bases each). This CDR3 spans 13 amino acids. Germline V gene data show CDR1 as DFQATT and CDR2 as SNEGSKA (reference sequence). The CDR3 DNA reads as TGCAGCGGAGCGGACACTACAATGAATGAGCAGTTCTTC. It specifies CSGADTTMNEQFF.

This clonotype appeared many times. The gene calls are TRBV18 and TRBJ2-3; 7 nucleotides agree with TRBD2. The CDR3 is 15 residues long. Germline lookup yields CDR1 KGHSH and CDR2 LQKENI. The trim removed 3 bases at V and 2 bases at J, leaving 5 bases unmatched. The CDR3 loop is CASSPGLRNTDTQYF. CDR3 in DNA: TGTGCCAGCTCACCGGGACTACGGAACACAGATACGCAGTATTTT. The complete variable domain, with remaining parts taken from reference TRBV18 and TRBJ2-3, reads NAGVMQNPRHLVRRRGQEARLRCSPMKGHSHVYWYRQLPEEGLKFMVYLQKENIIDESGMPKERFSAEFPKEGPSILRIQQVVRGDSAAYFCASSPGLRNTDTQYFGPGTRLTVL.

This clonotype was recorded at least ten times. The V call is TRBV29-1, the J call TRBJ2-1, with D perhaps matching TRBD2 (6 bases). The length of the CDR3 is 15 residues. The germline V gene encodes CDR1 SQVTM and CDR2 ANQGSEA. V was pared by 4 bases and J by 5 bases, with 18 bases between. The CDR3: CSVGGTPFRDNEQFF. CDR3 nucleotides: TGCAGCGTTGGTGGGACTCCGTTCCGTGACAATGAGCAGTTCTTC.

In this sample, this clonotype turned up many times. The chain carries TRBV11-2 and TRBJ2-7; 7 bases match TRBD2. The CDR3 is 19 amino acids. V shed 4 bases, J shed 5 bases, and the junction held 23 bases outside the gene matches. Germline V gene lookup returns CDR1 SGHAT and CDR2 FQNNGV. CDR3 protein: CASSSSAIWREFGADEQYF. The CDR3 nucleotides are TGTGCCAGCAGCTCCTCAGCCATTTGGCGGGAGTTCGGGGCGGACGAGCAGTACTTC.

This clonotype was counted many times. V usage is TRBV27 and J usage is TRBJ1-3; D possibly corresponds to TRBD1 (5 bases). With 5 bases removed from V and 3 bases from J, the gap between germline ends came to 8 bases. Germline CDR1 is MNHEY and CDR2 is SMNVEV (reference sequence). The CDR3 is 13 amino acids. This CDR3 reads CASSRGFGNTIYF. In nucleotides, the CDR3 is TGTGCCAGCAGTCGGGGCTTTGGAAACACCATATATTTT.

This clonotype was observed at least ten times. The chain carries TRBV7-9 and TRBJ2-7; 8 positions agree with TRBD2. Trimming removed 5 bases from V and 6 bases from J; junction bases left unmatched: 6. In germline, CDR1 is SEHNR, CDR2 FQNEAQ (reference sequence). The CDR3 covers 13 residues. The CDR3 DNA sequence: TGTGCCAGCAGCCCGGGAGGGGCCGGCGAGCAGTACTTC. It specifies CASSPGGAGEQYF. Using reference TRBV7-9 and TRBJ2-7 for the parts outside the CDR3, the full variable domain is DTGVSQNPRHKITKRGQNVTFRCDPISEHNRLYWYRQTLGQGPEFLTYFQNEAQLEKSRLLSDRFSAERPKGSFSTLEIQRTEQGDSAMYLCASSPGGAGEQYFGPGTRLTVT.

The chain links TRBV4-2 to TRBJ2-3; 8 bases are a match to TRBD1. With 0 bases clipped from V and 6 bases from J, the junction kept 8 bases outside the gene matches. CDR3 size: 16 residues. Germline V lookup: CDR1 LGHNA, CDR2 YNFKEQ. As DNA, the CDR3 is TGTGCCAGCAGCCAAGAAGAAGGCAGGGGGCCGGATACGCAGTATTTT. It translates to CASSQEEGRGPDTQYF.